A single sample gave rise to the 24 T cell receptor beta chains below, sequenced in a study of T cell repertoires in cytomegalovirus infection. From the reads, TCRdb called clonotypes with MiXCR, one entry per CDR3 protein. The sample shows hundreds of thousands of distinct CDR3 sequences, roughly 12% of them seen only once. Material: PBMCs. All receptors come from a human donor in good health (CMV status not recorded). Some clones in this sample may be carry-over from other donors' samples.

With respect to this clonotype: This could be a read error, since a much larger clone is one nucleotide away. The chain is built from TRBV6-1 and TRBJ2-5, with D perhaps being TRBD1 or TRBD2 (5 bases each). CDR1 MNHNS and CDR2 SASEGT come from the germline V gene. V was trimmed by 3 bases and J by 5 bases, leaving 19 bases between them. The CDR3 length is 16 residues. CDR3 region: CASSDRETVERETQYF. The CDR3 coding sequence is TGTGCCAGCAGTGATAGGGAGACAGTCGAGAGGGAGACCCAGTACTTC.

Only a few counts were recorded for this clonotype. The gene calls are TRBV7-9 and TRBJ2-2; 8 bases align to TRBD2. J gave up 5 bases and V 3 bases, and 5 bases lay outside the gene matches. The CDR3 consists of 15 residues. CDR1 and CDR2 (germline): SEHNR, FQNEAQ (reference sequence). Here the CDR3 reads CASSFQRGLTGELFF. The DNA for the CDR3 is TGTGCCAGCAGCTTCCAGCGGGGGTTAACCGGGGAGCTGTTTTTT. The whole variable domain, filled in from reference TRBV7-9 and TRBJ2-2, reads DTGVSQNPRHKITKRGQNVTFRCDPISEHNRLYWYRQTLGQGPEFLTYFQNEAQLEKSRLLSDRFSAERPKGSFSTLEIQRTEQGDSAMYLCASSFQRGLTGELFFGEGSRLTVL.

Many counts were recorded for this clonotype. This chain links TRBV19 with TRBJ1-2; weak D call: TRBD1 (5 bases). Trimming shortened V by 5 bases and J by 2 bases, and 15 bases separated the two germline ends. The CDR3 covers 15 residues. Germline V gene lookup returns CDR1 LNHDA and CDR2 SQIVND (reference sequence). CDR3 loop: CASSGTPPRNYGYTF. Written as DNA, the CDR3 is TGTGCCAGTAGTGGGACGCCCCCGCGCAACTATGGCTACACCTTC.

There are many counts of this clonotype. The genes are TRBV7-9 and TRBJ1-2, with D possibly TRBD1 on 6 matching bases. CDR1 is SEHNR and CDR2 is FQNEAQ in the germline V gene (reference sequence). The CDR3 spans 17 residues. Deletions cut 3 bases from V and 7 bases from J, with 24 bases between. CDR3 nucleotide sequence: TGTGCCAGCAGCTTGGGGACCAACAGGGCCGTCCTACGTGGCTACACCTTC. Translated, it gives CASSLGTNRAVLRGYTF.

This clonotype has at least ten counts. The genes are TRBV12-3 or TRBV12-4 and TRBJ2-5; 8 nucleotides line up with TRBD2. With V trimmed by 4 bases and J by 5 bases, 12 bases remained unmatched. The CDR3 has 16 residues. In DNA form, the CDR3 reads TGTGCCAGCAGTTCGCGGGAGGCTGGGGAGGTGGAGACCCAGTACTTC. It codes for CASSSREAGEVETQYF.

This clonotype was observed at least ten times. V and J are TRBV20-1 and TRBJ1-4; TRBD1 agrees at 7 bases. Germline lookup yields CDR1 DFQATT and CDR2 SNEGSKA (reference sequence). The trim removed 3 bases at V and 5 bases at J, leaving 3 bases unmatched. The CDR3 consists of 13 residues. The CDR3 sequence is CSARTGINEKLFF. The CDR3 DNA follows: TGCAGTGCTAGGACAGGGATAAATGAAAAACTGTTTTTT.

This clonotype was counted only a few times. The chain uses TRBV30 and TRBJ2-7, with TRBD2 matching over 8 bases. CDR3 length equals 14 residues. V dropped 3 bases and J dropped 1; count of bases not matched to a gene: 5. Germline values: CDR1 GTSNPN, CDR2 SVGIG (reference sequence). For the CDR3, the DNA is TGTGCCTGGAGCCCTAGCGGGTTATCCTACGAGCAGTACTTC. Amino acid sequence: CAWSPSGLSYEQYF.

Comment on this clonotype: Germline and junction disagree at one end, which may indicate a read error. This chain joins TRBV2 and TRBJ2-1; 8 bases are shared with TRBD1. Germline loops: CDR1 SNHLY, CDR2 FYNNEI. This CDR3 contains 13 residues. CDR3 nucleotide sequence: TGTGCCAGCAGCGCCGGAGGTTTCTCAGGGGGCAACTTC. This translates into CASSAGGFSGGNF.

This clonotype occurred many times. The rearrangement uses TRBV5-4 and TRBJ1-1, with 10 bases matching TRBD1. Germline V lookup: CDR1 SGHNT, CDR2 YYREEE (reference sequence). The CDR3 loop spans 17 amino acids. The trim removed 4 bases at V and 0 bases at J, leaving 9 bases unmatched. In DNA, the CDR3 is TGTGCCAGCAGCCCCACGGGACAGGGGACTTTGAACACTGAAGCTTTCTTT. It yields the protein CASSPTGQGTLNTEAFF.

This clonotype was counted many times. The V call is TRBV7-9, the J call TRBJ2-5, with TRBD1 identical over 10 bases. The V and J ends lost 5 bases and 4 bases, in that order; junction bases with no gene match: 7. Looked up from germline, CDR1 is SEHNR and CDR2 is FQNEAQ (reference sequence). The CDR3 covers 15 residues. The CDR3 coding sequence is TGTGCCAGCAGCCCTCGGGACAGGGGAGGAGAGACCCAGTACTTC. It yields the protein CASSPRDRGGETQYF.

This clonotype was seen repeatedly, ten times or more. V is TRBV28 and J is TRBJ2-3, with 12 bases that match TRBD2. Germline lookup yields CDR1 MDHEN and CDR2 SYDVKM. The CDR3 is 13 amino acids. V lost 6 bases, J lost 7 bases, and 2 bases stayed unmatched. The CDR3 sequence: CASSGLAGYTQYF. The CDR3 nucleotides are TGTGCCAGCAGCGGACTAGCGGGGTATACGCAGTATTTT.

The V call is TRBV19, the J call TRBJ2-7; TRBD1 matches 8 bases. This CDR3 spans 14 amino acids. The V gene's germline CDR1 is LNHDA and CDR2 SQIVND (reference sequence). V lost 5 bases, J lost 5 bases, and 8 bases stayed unmatched. The CDR3 nucleotides read TGTGCCAGTAGTGAACGGACAGGGAACGACGAGCAGTACTTC. This sequence encodes CASSERTGNDEQYF.

Note on this clonotype: A junction boundary mismatches the germline segment, possibly from a read error. The chain is built from TRBV5-5 and TRBJ2-7; TRBD1 matches at 7 bases. Looked up from germline, CDR1 is SGHKS and CDR2 is YYEKEE (reference sequence). The CDR3 loop spans 13 amino acids. For the CDR3, the DNA is TGTGCCAGCAGCTCAGGGGGATCCTTCGAGCAGTACTTC. Protein sequence: CASSSGGSFEQYF.

Details on this clonotype: It may be a read error: a sequence one base away is much more abundant. This rearrangement joins TRBV6-6 to TRBJ1-5; 8 positions agree with TRBD1. There are 17 residues in the CDR3. Germline V CDR1 and CDR2: MNHNY, SVGAGI (reference sequence). This CDR3 reads CATSSTQGASGNQPQHF. CDR3 sequence (DNA): TGTGCCACCAGTTCCACTCAGGGGGCATCGGGCAATCAGCCCCAGCATTTT.

This clonotype was counted ten times or more. The chain employs TRBV14 and TRBJ2-1; TRBD2 aligns across 12 bases. The V gene end was trimmed by 1 base and the J gene end by 9 bases; junction bases not matched to a gene: 7. CDR3 length: 16 residues. Germline-derived CDR1 and CDR2 are SGHDN and FVKESK. In DNA, the CDR3 is TGTGCCAGCAGCCAAGCCCCTAGCGGGAGGGCGCGTGAGCAGTTCTTC. Protein sequence: CASSQAPSGRAREQFF.

The chain recombines TRBV5-4 with TRBJ2-7, with a possible D match to TRBD2 (6 bases). Trimming pared 3 bases from V and 7 bases from J, leaving 17 bases between. CDR3 length: 14 amino acids. Germline values: CDR1 SGHNT, CDR2 YYREEE (reference sequence). Here the CDR3 reads CASSSATSIWEQYF. DNA of the CDR3: TGTGCCAGCAGCTCGGCTACTAGCATCTGGGAGCAGTACTTC. The whole variable domain, filled in from reference TRBV5-4 and TRBJ2-7, reads ETGVTQSPTHLIKTRGQQVTLRCSSQSGHNTVSWYQQALGQGPQFIFQYYREEENGRGNFPPRFSGLQFPNYSSELNVNALELDDSALYLCASSSATSIWEQYFGPGTRLTVT.

The table lists this clonotype with many counts. The V and J genes are TRBV11-3 and TRBJ2-2, with D perhaps assigned TRBD1 or TRBD2 (5 bases each). Germline V gives CDR1 SGHNT, CDR2 YENEEA. The CDR3 loop spans 16 amino acids. The V and J ends lost 5 bases and 1 base respectively, with 14 bases between them. CDR3 coding DNA: TGTGCCAGCAGCCGGACCGGGACGGTGAACACCGGGGAGCTGTTTTTT. It is translated as CASSRTGTVNTGELFF.

In this sample, this clonotype turned up a few times. This may stem from a read error, because a much larger clone lies one nucleotide away. This chain joins TRBV6-2 or TRBV6-3 and TRBJ2-5; 7 bases align to TRBD2. The CDR3 runs 16 residues. V dropped 5 bases and J dropped 4; count of bases not matched to a gene: 13. Germline V CDR1 and CDR2: MNHEY, SVGEGT. As DNA, the CDR3 is TGTGCCAGCAGTCAGCGGGACTATTCCACGCGAGAGACCCAGTACTTC. Protein: CASSQRDYSTRETQYF.

This clonotype has at least ten counts. V gene TRBV19 combines with J gene TRBJ2-2, with a possible D match to TRBD1 (6 bases). V lost 7 bases to trimming and J lost 4 bases, with 13 bases between them. Germline V gene sequence: CDR1 LNHDA, CDR2 SQIVND (reference sequence). The CDR3 is 14 residues long. In DNA, the CDR3 is TGTGCCAGTACCCTGGGACAATCCACCGGGGAGCTGTTTTTT. The encoded protein is CASTLGQSTGELFF.

This clonotype was found many times. This chain links TRBV5-1 with TRBJ1-1; D call uncertain. This CDR3 comprises 11 residues. CDR1 SGHRS and CDR2 YFSETQ come from the germline V gene. V lost 7 bases and J lost 4, with 8 bases in between. The CDR3 loop reads CASVGITEAFF. In DNA form, the CDR3 reads TGCGCCAGCGTCGGGATCACTGAAGCTTTCTTT. Full variable domain (outside the CDR3, taken from reference TRBV5-1 and TRBJ1-1): KAGVTQTPRYLIKTRGQQVTLSCSPISGHRSVSWYQQTPGQGLQFLFEYFSETQRNKGNFPGRFSGRQFSNSRSEMNVSTLELGDSALYLCASVGITEAFFGQGTRLTVV.

This clonotype was seen at least ten times. The chain carries TRBV30 and TRBJ2-7; 9 nucleotides agree with TRBD1. The trim removed 3 bases at V and 0 bases at J, leaving 9 bases unmatched. The germline CDR1 and CDR2 sequences are GTSNPN and SVGIG (reference sequence). The CDR3 sequence is 16 residues long. As DNA, the CDR3 is TGTGCCTGGAGCCCCGGGACAGGGTTGAGCTCCTACGAGCAGTACTTC. This translates into CAWSPGTGLSSYEQYF. Complete variable domain (other parts from reference TRBV30 and TRBJ2-7): SQTIHQWPATLVQPVGSPLSLECTVEGTSNPNLYWYRQAAGRGLQLLFYSVGIGQISSEVPQNLSASRPQDRQFILSSKKLLLSDSGFYLCAWSPGTGLSSYEQYFGPGTRLTVT.

This clonotype occurred many times. V usage is TRBV28 and J usage is TRBJ2-7, with a weak D call TRBD2 (5 bases). This CDR3 is 16 amino acids long. With 4 bases removed from V and 0 bases from J, the gap between germline ends came to 16 bases. Looked up from germline, CDR1 is MDHEN and CDR2 is SYDVKM. CDR3 nucleotide sequence: TGTGCCAGCAGTTCCCCTGCGGGCAGGAGCTCCTACGAGCAGTACTTC. Translation: CASSSPAGRSSYEQYF.

This chain links TRBV29-1 with TRBJ2-1, with 10 positions matching TRBD2. Germline-derived CDR1 and CDR2 are SQVTM and ANQGSEA. J was trimmed by 8 bases and V by 0 bases; bases with no gene match: 7. CDR3 size: 15 residues. CDR3 in DNA: TGCAGCGTTGAAGATGGCCTAGCGGGAGCGGATGAGCAGTTCTTC. It specifies CSVEDGLAGADEQFF.

The rearrangement joins TRBV7-9 to TRBJ2-7; 9 bases match TRBD1. The CDR3 sequence is 14 residues long. The trim removed 5 bases at V and 3 bases at J, leaving 5 bases unmatched. Germline CDR1 and CDR2: SEHNR and FQNEAQ (reference sequence). The CDR3 reads CASSQQGADYEQYF. The CDR3 DNA reads TGTGCCAGCAGCCAACAGGGGGCGGACTACGAGCAGTACTTC.